This T cell receptor beta chain was documented in a study of T cell clonality in common variable immunodeficiency. Libraries were prepared by immunoSEQ multiplex PCR; TCRdb keeps only in-frame clonotypes and omits some of them. This repertoire holds about 44,000 clones, and none appear only once. Looked up from germline, CDR1 is MGHRA and CDR2 is YSYEKL. CDR3 size: 14 residues. V trimming: 0 bases; J trimming: 5 bases; junction bases outside the gene matches: 4. Most patients and controls had Caucasian heritage. The sample holds many counts of this clone. The read ends 3 residues before the CDR3 terminus; that terminus is restored from the germline J gene.

Sequenced input: peripheral blood mononuclear cells. This receptor was identified in a person aged 18 to 75 in good health. V usage is TRBV4-1 and J usage is TRBJ2-7; 7 nucleotides match TRBD1. CDR3 sequence: CASSQDDRVHEQYF. The CDR3 bases that were read are TGCGCCAGCAGCCAAGATGACAGGGTACACGAG.